This record looks at one T cell receptor beta chain sequence and its context. This specimen belongs to a study of blood T cell repertoires in COVID-19. Study as a whole: There were acute and convalescent COVID-19 samples, and they came from the United States, Italy and Spain. Sources were T cells, B-cell-depleted T cells, or PBMCs; the material itself was cDNA or gDNA.

Original handling: Amplification from reference gene primers served as the basis for estimated nucleated cell counts. Profiling relied on immunoSEQ multiplex PCR, and the TCRdb table lists in-frame clones only, not all of them. V, J and clone size were drawn from that table, and D and trimming were deduced from the DNA. The sample consists of about 240,000 clones, roughly 87% of them appearing once. The CDR3 contains 14 residues. From germline, CDR1 is SGHVS and CDR2 FQNEAQ. With 2 bases clipped from V and 9 bases from J, the junction kept 5 bases outside the gene matches. The receptor's source is a man between 60 and 75 years old who had recovered from COVID-19. The sequencing input was peripheral blood. The gene calls are TRBV7-8 and TRBJ2-1, with 9 bases identical to TRBD1. The CDR3 region has the DNA TGTGCCAGCAGCTTAAACAGGGGGCAGGGTGAGCAGTTCTTC. Residues: CASSLNRGQGEQFF.